This T cell receptor (beta chain) derives from a study of blood T cell repertoires in COVID-19. About the study: The cDNA or gDNA used as material had been derived from T cells, B-cell-depleted T cells, or PBMCs.

Authors' processing steps: The assay estimated nucleated cells by amplifying reference gene primers. Only in-frame clones appear in the TCRdb table, and some are missing; sequencing was by immunoSEQ multiplex PCR. V and J calls and clone size are copied from that table; D and trimming were computed from the DNA. The sample holds some 180,000 clones, roughly four fifths seen once. CDR1 and CDR2 (germline): MGHRA, YSYEKL. The CDR3 is 14 amino acids. Germline trimming cut 4 bases from V and 1 base from J; bases unmatched to any gene: 1. V usage is TRBV4-1 and J usage is TRBJ2-5, with 9 bases aligning to TRBD2. The TCR was taken from a human donor in a cohort sampled during active COVID-19. Sequenced input: peripheral blood. The chain's CDR3 is CASSLAGAQETQYF. DNA for the CDR3: TGCGCCAGCAGCCTAGCGGGGGCCCAAGAGACCCAGTACTTC.